These T cell receptor beta chains were read from a single sample in a study of shared clonotypes between healthy human individuals. Profiling relied on immunoSEQ multiplex PCR, and the TCRdb table lists in-frame clones only, not all of them. Here the sample spans about 2.1 million clones, just over 90% being singletons. The specimen was naive CD8+ T cells from PBMCs. The receptor set was obtained from a young man in good health. Some clones in this sample may be carry-over from other donors' samples. CDR3s include the opening cysteine and the closing phenylalanine or tryptophan. D genes are given only for firm matches. Expanded clones are given a class, and other clones once, few, many or no size at all.

>-|-|TRBV27|TRBJ1-5
TGTGCCAGCAGTATTAGGGCGGGCAATCAGCCCCAGCATTTT
CASSIRAGNQPQHF
>-|-|TRBV5-4|TRBJ2-1
TGTGCCAGCAGCTTGGAGATCAATGAGCAGTTCTTC
CASSLEINEQFF
>-|-|TRBV27|TRBJ1-2
TGTGCCAGCAGCCTTGACAGCGGATCCTATGGCTACACCTTC
CASSLDSGSYGYTF
>-|-|TRBV15|TRBJ1-1
TGTGCCACCAGCAGAGCTCGGACAGCTGATGAAGCTTTCTTT
CATSRARTADEAFF
>-|-|TRBV10-1|TRBJ2-5
TGCGCCAGGGGATGGACAGCGGGGCAAGAGACCCAGTACTTC
CARGWTAGQETQYF
>-|-|TRBV23-1|TRBJ1-2
TGCGCCAGCAGTCAGGGAGGGACGGCCGGGGCTAACTATGGCTACACCTTC
CASSQGGTAGANYGYTF
>few|-|TRBV6-1|TRBJ1-5
TGTGCCAGCAGTGTGGGCAGGAACAATCAGCCCCAGCATTTT
CASSVGRNNQPQHF
>-|-|TRBV5-4|TRBJ2-2
TGTGCCAGCAGCCTCGGCGGCACCGGGGAGCTGTTTTTT
CASSLGGTGELFF
>-|TRBD2|TRBV19|TRBJ2-1
TGTGCCAGTAGTATAGGACTAGCGGAGGGGAGCAATGAGCAGTTCTTC
CASSIGLAEGSNEQFF
>-|TRBD2|TRBV28|TRBJ2-5
TGTGCCAGCAGTTTATTGTCCTTTGAAACTTTTGGGACTAGCGGGTTGGAGACCCAGTACTTC
CASSLLSFETFGTSGLETQYF
>-|TRBD2|TRBV5-6|TRBJ2-7
TGTGCCAGCAGCCAAGCCGGGTCTAGCGGGAGCTACGAGCAGTACTTC
CASSQAGSSGSYEQYF
>once|TRBD2|TRBV29-1|TRBJ2-1
TGCAGCGTTGACGGGGATACGGGACTAGCGGGATACAATGAGCAGTTCTTC
CSVDGDTGLAGYNEQFF
>-|TRBD2|TRBV5-6|TRBJ2-1
TGTGCCAGCAGCTTGGGGGGACTAGCGGGTTACAATGAGCAGTTCTTC
CASSLGGLAGYNEQFF
>-|TRBD1|TRBV28|TRBJ2-1
TGTGCCAGCAGTCTGACAGGGAACTACAATGAGCAGTTCTTC
CASSLTGNYNEQFF
>-|TRBD2|TRBV28|TRBJ2-2
TGTGCCAGCAGTCCAGACCAACTAGCGGGAGGTCACGGGGAGCTGTTTTTT
CASSPDQLAGGHGELFF
>-|TRBD1|TRBV29-1|TRBJ1-2
TGCAGCGTTGAACAGCGGGACAGGGGGCGCGAGCCCTATGGCTACACCTTC
CSVEQRDRGREPYGYTF
>-|-|TRBV27|TRBJ2-1
TGTGCCAGCAGTTTAAGGCAGGGAAACAATGAGCAGTTCTTC
CASSLRQGNNEQFF
>-|-|TRBV5-6|TRBJ1-2
TGTGCCAGCAGCTTGGCCCCGAGACCCCATGGGTCTGGCTACACCTTC
CASSLAPRPHGSGYTF
>-|TRBD2|TRBV28|TRBJ2-1
TGTGCCAGCAGTTACCCAGGGGTAGCGGGACCCTACAATGAGCAGTTCTTC
CASSYPGVAGPYNEQFF
>-|TRBD2|TRBV6-6|TRBJ2-7
TGTGCCAGCACCGGACTAGCGGAAGACCCGGGCGAGCAGTACTTC
CASTGLAEDPGEQYF
>-|TRBD1|TRBV19|TRBJ1-4
TGTGCCAGTAGTACCCTTTGGACAGGGGAGGAAAAACTGTTTTTT
CASSTLWTGEEKLFF
>-|-|TRBV11-1|TRBJ2-1
TGTGCCAGCAGCTCGGCTACAGCCCCCAATTACAATGAGCAGTTCTTC
CASSSATAPNYNEQFF
>-|-|TRBV9|TRBJ2-2
TGTGCCAGCAGCCCCCCGAGGGGAACCACCGGGGAGCTGTTTTTT
CASSPPRGTTGELFF
>-|TRBD2|TRBV10-1|TRBJ2-7
TGCGCCAGCAGCCCTAGCGGGAGAGTGTACGAGCAGTACTTC
CASSPSGRVYEQYF
>-|-|TRBV7-9|TRBJ2-1
TGTGCCAGCAGCTTGGACAGCAATGAGCAGTTCTTC
CASSLDSNEQFF
>-|-|TRBV27|TRBJ1-4
TGTGCCAGCAGTCCAATTCTACAGGGACCTAATGAAAAACTGTTTTTT
CASSPILQGPNEKLFF
>-|-|TRBV27|TRBJ1-3
TGTGCCAGCAGCCAGGGGTCGCGCTCTGGAAACACCATATATTTT
CASSQGSRSGNTIYF
>-|-|TRBV4-1|TRBJ2-6
TGCGCCAGCAGCTTTCCCCCCCCTGGGGCCAACGTCCTGACTTTC
CASSFPPPGANVLTF
>-|TRBD2|TRBV9|TRBJ2-7
TGTGCCAGCAGCGTAGGGCTGGGGGGGTACGAGCAGTACTTC
CASSVGLGGYEQYF
>-|-|TRBV7-8|TRBJ1-1
TGTGCCAGCAGCCCACGGCCTGCTGAAGCTTTCTTT
CASSPRPAEAFF
>-|TRBD2|TRBV7-3|TRBJ2-7
TGTGCCAGCAGCCCGGCGGGACTAGCGGGATCCGAGCAGTACTTC
CASSPAGLAGSEQYF
>once|-|TRBV6-4|TRBJ1-5
TGTGCCAGCAGTGACTCGTCGGGGAGCGGGCCCCAGCATTTT
CASSDSSGSGPQHF
>-|TRBD2|TRBV7-9|TRBJ2-7
TGTGCCAGCAGCCCCATAGCGGGAGGCTACGAGCAGTACTTC
CASSPIAGGYEQYF
>-|-|TRBV9|TRBJ1-2
TGTGCCAGCAGCGTAGCTACCGGAAAGGCTAACTATGGCTACACCTTC
CASSVATGKANYGYTF
>few|-|TRBV7-9|TRBJ2-5
TGTGCCAGCAGCCCCTGGGACCAAGAGACCCAGTACTTC
CASSPWDQETQYF
>-|-|TRBV19|TRBJ1-2
TGTGCCAGTAGTACCCGGGACGGTCGCCATGGCTACACCTTC
CASSTRDGRHGYTF
>-|-|TRBV5-1|TRBJ2-2
TGCGCCAGCAGCCCGGTCGGGGGGCACGCCGGGGAGCTGTTTTTT
CASSPVGGHAGELFF
>-|-|TRBV9|TRBJ1-2
TGTGCCAGCAGCGTAGGTGGGGGCCATGGCTACACCTTC
CASSVGGGHGYTF
>-|-|TRBV28|TRBJ2-3
TGTGCCAGCAGTTTAGACGGGAGCGGAGATACGCAGTATTTT
CASSLDGSGDTQYF
>-|-|TRBV25-1|TRBJ1-2
TGTGCCAGCAGTCAACAGGGCGGCGACTATGGCTACACCTTC
CASSQQGGDYGYTF
>-|TRBD1|TRBV4-1|TRBJ2-7
TGCGCCAGCAGCCTGGGACCTGGGACAGGGATTTCCTACGAGCAGTACTTC
CASSLGPGTGISYEQYF
>-|-|TRBV7-6|TRBJ2-7
TGTGCCAGCAGCTTAGGTTCGGGAGCCGGGTACGAGCAGTACTTC
CASSLGSGAGYEQYF
>-|-|TRBV14|TRBJ2-3
TGTGCCAGCCGCGGGGGCGGGAGAACAGATACGCAGTATTTT
CASRGGGRTDTQYF
>-|-|TRBV19|TRBJ1-5
TGTGCCAGTAGAGGACCCGGCGGGGGCGGGTGGCCCCAGCATTTT
CASRGPGGGGWPQHF
>once|TRBD2|TRBV11-3|TRBJ2-1
TGTGCCAGCAGCCCCACCGTAGCGGGAAGGAATGAGCAGTTCTTC
CASSPTVAGRNEQFF
>-|-|TRBV9|TRBJ2-2
TGTGCCAGCAGCGTAGAGGGAGAGGGGGAAAAAAGGGAGCTGTTTTTT
CASSVEGEGEKRELFF
>-|TRBD2|TRBV27|TRBJ2-1
TGTGCCAGCAGTTCCCGGACTAGCGGCTCCCCCAATGAGCAGTTCTTC
CASSSRTSGSPNEQFF
>-|TRBD2|TRBV5-1|TRBJ2-7
TGCGCCAGCAGCCACCGGGCCCTAACTAGCGGGGGAACCTACGAGCAGTACTTC
CASSHRALTSGGTYEQYF
>-|-|TRBV29-1|TRBJ2-7
TGCAGCGTTGCAAGTTCCGGGACAAAAAACTCCTACGAGCAGTACTTC
CSVASSGTKNSYEQYF
>-|-|TRBV18|TRBJ2-5
TGTGCCAGCTCACCAACACAGGGAGGCGATTACTTC
CASSPTQGGDYF